The entry that follows covers one T cell receptor (beta chain) sequence. Its specificity is unknown. Samples came from healthy bone marrow donors. This PCR relied on a set of 60 Vbeta primers and 13 Jbeta primers. Assay: immunoSEQ multiplex PCR; the TCRdb copy retains only in-frame clones and omits some. This table has under 200,000 clones, roughly 70% appearing once. This record belongs to a study of cytomegalovirus exposure and HLA in healthy donors. The CDR3 spans 14 residues. Germline lookup yields CDR1 MNHNS and CDR2 SASEGT. V was shortened by 5 bases and J by 5 bases, with 15 bases between the two germline ends. Study results and caveats: As a later analysis revealed, the rate of TCR association differed by HLA locus, with DRB1 most and HLA-C fewest. It was taken for granted in presence/absence analyses that sequencing depth across donors was roughly uniform. Among TCR beta chains, those listed as cytomegalovirus-associated numbered 164.

The receptor's source is a woman aged 45-65 years in good health and CMV-seropositive. Material: PBMCs. The chain joins TRBV6-1 to TRBJ2-5; no clear D gene. The CDR3 spells CASSPWSAEETQYF. For the CDR3, the DNA is TGTGCCAGCAGTCCCTGGAGTGCGGAGGAGACCCAGTACTTC.